The 32 T cell receptor beta chains below were found in one sample sequenced in a study of molecular identifiers for immune sequencing clone quantification. In TCRdb, the PCR reads were re-called with MiXCR into one record per CDR3 protein. The data hold about 97,000 distinct CDR3 sequences, with 20% to 25% observed a single time. What was sequenced was naive CD8+ T cells from blood, with Jurkat cell RNA spiked in. The subset: FACS-sorted CD8+CD4-CCR7+CD45RA+ naive T cells. The receptors were gathered from a human donor in good health. Some libraries in this study had Jurkat cell RNA spiked in.

The chain carries TRBV19 and TRBJ1-5; D gene unclear. CDR1 is LNHDA and CDR2 is SQIVND in the germline V gene (reference sequence). V dropped 5 bases and J dropped 8 bases, with 10 bases sitting between them. The CDR3 extends over 12 amino acids. DNA for the CDR3: TGTGCCAGTAGTTTCAACATGGAGCCCCAGCATTTT. It encodes CASSFNMEPQHF.

This clonotype was detected ten times or more. The chain joins TRBV29-1 to TRBJ1-1, with D tentatively TRBD1 (5 bases). The CDR3 covers 13 residues. Germline CDR1 and CDR2: SQVTM and ANQGSEA. CDR3 loop: CGLAGARGTEAFF. The DNA for the CDR3 is TGCGGCCTGGCTGGGGCGCGAGGTACTGAAGCTTTCTTT.

About this clonotype: Because the CDR3 is missing its conserved closing phenylalanine or tryptophan, this is likely a read error. It is unclear where the CDR3 begins or ends on the DNA, so no DNA is shown, and the CDR3 is as TCRdb lists it. The chain has TRBV20-1 and TRBJ1-5; the D segment call TRBD1 is taken from the table without a DNA check. The CDR3 numbers 15 amino acids, ends counted. CDR1 and CDR2 (germline): DFQATT, SNEGSKA (reference sequence). The CDR3 is CSARTGANSNQPPHS.

This clonotype was observed once. Given the absence of the conserved phenylalanine or tryptophan at the CDR3 end, a read error is likely. The chain joins TRBV4-1 to TRBJ2-5, with a weak D call TRBD2 (5 bases). The CDR3 is made up of 14 amino acids. Germline assignment: CDR1 MGHRA and CDR2 YSYEKL. Deletions cut 2 bases from V and 1 base from J, with 8 bases between. The CDR3 DNA sequence: TGCGCCAGCAGCCAAAGCGGTGGCCAAGAGACCCAGTACTCC. As protein: CASSQSGGQETQYS.

Many counts were recorded for this clonotype. The rearrangement joins TRBV12-5 to TRBJ2-1; D unclear. The germline CDR1 and CDR2 sequences are LGHNT and FRNRAP. This CDR3 has 12 residues. V was pared by 7 bases and J by 9 bases, with 13 bases between. CDR3 nucleotide sequence: TGTGCTAGTGCCCTTAGCTTGAGTGAGCAGTTCTTC. Protein: CASALSLSEQFF.

Turning to this clonotype: Relative to the germline gene, one junction end is altered; a read error may explain this. The rearrangement links TRBV4-1 to TRBJ2-1, with D unclear. There are 16 residues in the CDR3. Germline lookup yields CDR1 MGHRA and CDR2 YSYEKL. The CDR3 sequence: CANSPVRTNIYNEQFF. DNA of the CDR3: TGCGCCAACAGCCCCGTAAGAACTAACATATACAATGAGCAGTTCTTC.

This clonotype came up many times. V usage is TRBV6-2 or TRBV6-3 and J usage is TRBJ2-5; no definite D call. Trimming cost V 4 bases and J 5 bases, with 8 bases left between them. This CDR3 contains 12 residues. Germline V gene sequence: CDR1 MNHEY, CDR2 SVGEGT. CDR3 loop: CASSSISETQYF. CDR3 nucleotides: TGTGCCAGCAGTTCTATAAGCGAGACCCAGTACTTC.

The chain couples TRBV27 to TRBJ1-2, with 7 bases aligning to TRBD1. CDR1 and CDR2 from the germline V gene are MNHEY and SMNVEV (reference sequence). The CDR3 length is 16 residues. V trimming: 2 bases; J trimming: 0 bases; junction bases outside the gene matches: 6. CDR3 in DNA: TGTGCCAGCAGTTTAGACGCAGGGGGAGCTAACTATGGCTACACCTTC. It encodes CASSLDAGGANYGYTF.

The chain combines TRBV20-1 with TRBJ2-7; D is undetermined. The germline V and J ends were trimmed by 5 bases and 2 bases, with 19 bases remaining between them. CDR3 length: 15 residues. Per germline, CDR1 DFQATT and CDR2 SNEGSKA (reference sequence). CDR3 region: CSASHQGRLPYEQYF. The CDR3 DNA reads as TGCAGTGCTTCCCACCAAGGGCGTCTCCCCTACGAGCAGTACTTC.

This clonotype came up many times. The rearrangement uses TRBV28 and TRBJ2-3; TRBD2 is a possible D gene (5 bases). The ends were cut back, 3 bases at V and 0 bases at J, with 10 bases in the middle. Germline loops: CDR1 MDHEN, CDR2 SYDVKM. The CDR3 runs 15 residues. In nucleotides, the CDR3 is TGTGCCAGCAGTTTGCTAGCTGGGAGCACAGATACGCAGTATTTT. Encoded protein: CASSLLAGSTDTQYF.

For this clonotype: Its ends do not fully match the called genes, so a read error is possible. This chain links TRBV3-1 with TRBJ2-3; a possible D gene is TRBD2 (5 bases). The germline V gene encodes CDR1 LGHDT and CDR2 YNNKEL (reference sequence). The CDR3 covers 12 residues. The CDR3 reads CASSQLGDTPYF. CDR3 coding DNA: TGTGCCAGCAGCCAACTGGGAGATACGCCGTATTTT.

The chain is built from TRBV21-1 and TRBJ1-5; no DNA check was done on the table's D call, TRBD1. TRBV21-1 is a recognized pseudogene. There are 16 residues in the CDR3. CDR3 loop: CASRPQLTGIDQPQHF. The CDR3 DNA reads TGTGCCAGCAGGCCCCAATTGACAGGGATTGATCAGCCCCAGCATTTT.

This clonotype appeared many times. The chain employs TRBV29-1 and TRBJ2-1; D perhaps matches TRBD1 (5 bases). Per the germline V gene, CDR1 is SQVTM and CDR2 is ANQGSEA. The CDR3 spans 13 residues. V lost 4 bases and J lost 6, with 13 bases in between. The CDR3 nucleotides read TGCAGCGTTGTTGGCAGGGCCATCAATGAGCAGTTCTTC. This encodes CSVVGRAINEQFF.

Points on this clonotype: It may be a read error: a sequence one base away is much more abundant. V usage is TRBV27 and J usage is TRBJ1-1; TRBD1 aligns across 9 bases. The germline CDR1 and CDR2 sequences are MNHEY and SMNVEV (reference sequence). This CDR3 spans 13 amino acids. CDR3 in amino acids: CASSNRGQTGAFF. CDR3 bases: TGTGCCAGCAGCAACAGGGGGCAAACTGGAGCTTTCTTT.

This chain connects TRBV27 to TRBJ1-6; D remains unclear. The CDR3 extends over 14 amino acids. Deletions cut 2 bases from V and 10 bases from J, with 12 bases between. Germline V lookup: CDR1 MNHEY, CDR2 SMNVEV (reference sequence). CDR3 amino acids: CASSLGVEGSPLHF. In DNA, the CDR3 is TGTGCCAGCAGTTTAGGGGTCGAAGGGTCACCCCTCCACTTT.

In regard to this clonotype: At one of its ends the junction is not consistent with the germline gene, which may arise from a read error. The chain has TRBV29-1 and TRBJ2-3, with D uncertain. From germline, CDR1 is SQVTM and CDR2 ANQGSEA. CDR3 length: 13 amino acids. DNA for the CDR3: TGCAGCGTTGCGGAGATTAGCACAGATACGGAGTATTTT. This gives the protein CSVAEISTDTEYF.

To note about this clonotype: Being one base from a much bigger clone, this may be a read error. The missing conserved phenylalanine or tryptophan at the end of this CDR3 makes a read error likely. The gene calls are TRBV29-1 and TRBJ2-1; D might be TRBD2 (7 bases). V was pared by 3 bases and J by 5 bases, with 17 bases between. The CDR3 spans 15 residues. CDR1 is SQVTM, CDR2 ANQGSEA, per germline. The CDR3 nucleotides read TGCAGCGTTGAGCCCCGGGGGCTAGCGGACAATGAGCAGTTCATC. Residues: CSVEPRGLADNEQFI.

This clonotype has at least ten counts. The gene calls are TRBV20-1 and TRBJ2-7; D gene unclear. CDR1 DFQATT and CDR2 SNEGSKA come from the germline V gene (reference sequence). The CDR3 is 15 residues long. The V end lost 5 bases, the J end lost 2 bases, and 19 bases lay between the germline ends. The CDR3 bases are TGCAGTGCTCTCGGGTCCCTCCAACTTACCTACGAGCAGTACTTC. It encodes CSALGSLQLTYEQYF.

To note about this clonotype: A much bigger clone sits one base away, suggesting this may be a read error. The genes are TRBV5-6 and TRBJ1-4; D unresolved. Germline CDR1 is SGHDT and CDR2 is YYEEEE. The CDR3 has 14 amino acids. The CDR3 nucleotides read TGTGCCAGCAGCCCGGGGAGGGCTAAAGAAAAACTGTTTTTT. Protein product: CASSPGRAKEKLFF.

This clonotype was observed a few times. One base away lies a much larger clone, so this may be a sequencing read error. V is TRBV20-1 and J is TRBJ2-4; D unclear. V lost 0 bases and J 11 bases, leaving 11 bases between the germline ends. The CDR3 runs to 12 residues. The V gene's germline CDR1 is DFQATT and CDR2 SNEGSKA (reference sequence). The CDR3 region is CSAREMGDVQYF. The CDR3 nucleotides are TGCAGTGCTAGAGAGATGGGCGACGTTCAGTACTTC.

This clonotype appeared many times. This chain links TRBV28 with TRBJ2-7; TRBD1 aligns across 9 bases. J was trimmed by 2 bases and V by 11 bases; bases with no gene match: 13. CDR1 is MDHEN, CDR2 SYDVKM, per germline. CDR3 size: 15 residues. CDR3 sequence reads: CAVKDGGQGAYEQYF. The CDR3, as DNA: TGTGCCGTCAAAGATGGGGGACAGGGAGCCTACGAGCAGTACTTC. Complete variable domain (other parts from reference TRBV28 and TRBJ2-7): DVKVTQSSRYLVKRTGEKVFLECVQDMDHENMFWYRQDPGLGLRLIYFSYDVKMKEKGDIPEGYSVSREKKERFSLILESASTNQTSMYLCAVKDGGQGAYEQYFGPGTRLTVT.

As regards this clonotype: A much larger clone differs by one base, so this may be a read error. V and J are TRBV7-6 and TRBJ2-7; D assignment may be TRBD1 or TRBD2 (5 bases each). CDR3 length: 16 amino acids. Trimming took off 1 base at V and 5 bases at J, with 18 bases between the two ends. CDR1 SGHVS and CDR2 FNYEAQ come from the germline V gene. CDR3 in amino acids: CASSLGTGLRGDEQYF. In nucleotides, the CDR3 is TGTGCCAGCAGCTTAGGGACTGGCCTCAGAGGGGACGAGCAGTACTTC. The whole variable domain, remainder taken from reference TRBV7-6 and TRBJ2-7, is GAGVSQSPRYKVTKRGQDVALRCDPISGHVSLYWYRQALGQGPEFLTYFNYEAQQDKSGLPNDRFSAERPEGSISTLTIQRTEQRDSAMYRCASSLGTGLRGDEQYFGPGTRLTVT.

Regarding this clonotype: A much larger clone lies one base from this, so it may be a read error. The gene calls are TRBV7-2 and TRBJ2-3; tentative D call: TRBD2 (6 bases). V was clipped by 8 bases and J by 4 bases, with 16 bases between them. The germline V gene has CDR1 SGHTA and CDR2 FQGNSA. The CDR3 loop spans 14 amino acids. CDR3 DNA: TGTACCAGCGGAACGGGAGTCGGCCCAGATACGCAGTATTTT. Its protein product is CTSGTGVGPDTQYF. Full variable domain (rest looked up from reference TRBV7-2 and TRBJ2-3): GAGVSQSPSNKVTEKGKDVELRCDPISGHTALYWYRQSLGQGLEFLIYFQGNSAPDKSGLPSDRFSAERTGGSVSTLTIQRTQQEDSAVYLCTSGTGVGPDTQYFGPGTRLTVL.

This clonotype was counted at least ten times. This rearrangement joins TRBV6-5 to TRBJ1-4; 7 bases match TRBD1. V gave up 6 bases and J gave up 6 bases; unmatched junction bases: 7. CDR1 is MNHEY, CDR2 SVGAGI, per germline. The CDR3 sequence is 14 residues long. CDR3 sequence reads: CASRTGTDDEKLFF. The CDR3 nucleotides are TGTGCCAGCAGGACCGGGACAGACGATGAAAAACTGTTTTTT.

Ten or more counts support this clonotype. This chain uses TRBV7-9 with TRBJ2-2, with TRBD1 as a possible D gene (6 bases). V was cut by 1 base and J by 5 bases, with 23 bases left in between. The CDR3 length is 19 residues. Germline lookup yields CDR1 SEHNR and CDR2 FQNEAQ (reference sequence). In DNA, the CDR3 is TGTGCCAGCAGCTTAGAGGGGACATCACTTCGGCGAGTAACCGGGGAGCTGTTTTTT. Protein sequence: CASSLEGTSLRRVTGELFF.

The table lists this clonotype with many counts. This sequence joins TRBV28 and TRBJ1-5; 9 positions agree with TRBD1. There are 15 residues in the CDR3. The V gene end was trimmed by 4 bases and the J gene end by 7 bases; junction bases not matched to a gene: 8. The germline gives CDR1 MDHEN, CDR2 SYDVKM. CDR3 region: CASSSIGDREQPQHF. CDR3 DNA sequence: TGTGCCAGCAGTTCAATTGGGGACAGGGAACAGCCCCAGCATTTT.

This chain uses TRBV21-1 with TRBJ1-5. TRBV21-1 is labeled a pseudogene. This CDR3 region has 16 residues. Here the CDR3 reads CASSTHYGRCHQPQHF. CDR3 bases: TGTGCCAGCAGCACCCACTACGGCAGGTGCCATCAGCCCCAGCATTTT.

This clonotype was seen at least ten times. The chain uses TRBV6-2 or TRBV6-3 and TRBJ2-7; a weak D match, TRBD1 (5 bases). There are 14 residues in the CDR3. Germline V gene sequence: CDR1 MNHEY, CDR2 SVGEGT. Trimming removed 5 bases at V and 4 bases at J, with 15 bases between. Here the CDR3 DNA reads TGTGCCAGCAGTCAGACAGTTACCCCGTACGAGCAGTACTTC. It is translated as CASSQTVTPYEQYF.

This clonotype was seen ten or more times. This chain joins TRBV29-1 and TRBJ2-7; 10 bases are shared with TRBD1. With V trimmed by 5 bases and J by 3 bases, 7 bases remained unmatched. Germline V gives CDR1 SQVTM, CDR2 ANQGSEA. This CDR3 comprises 14 residues. In DNA form, the CDR3 reads TGCAGCGTTTTAAACCGGGACAGGGGCTACGAGCAGTACTTC. This encodes CSVLNRDRGYEQYF.

This clonotype was counted many times. This chain uses TRBV7-6 with TRBJ2-1; TRBD2 matches 13 bases. V lost 5 bases, J lost 9 bases, and 7 bases stayed unmatched. The germline CDR1 and CDR2 sequences are SGHVS and FNYEAQ. This CDR3 has 15 residues. The CDR3 reads CASSRTSGGDGEQFF. DNA of the CDR3: TGTGCCAGCAGCCGTACTAGCGGGGGGGACGGTGAGCAGTTCTTC.

The rearrangement links TRBV27 to TRBJ2-1; possible D gene TRBD1, 6 bases. CDR1 is MNHEY and CDR2 is SMNVEV in the germline V gene (reference sequence). V lost 2 bases to trimming and J lost 7 bases, with 15 bases between them. There are 15 residues in the CDR3. CDR3 bases: TGTGCCAGCAGTTTAGTACAGGGTCTTGGAAATGAGCAGTTCTTC. Translation gives CASSLVQGLGNEQFF.

This clonotype has a count of ten or more. CDR3 residues: CASSVDRGQDTEAFF. The CDR3 coding sequence is TGTGCCAGCAGCGTAGACCGGGGGCAGGACACTGAAGCTTTCTTT. The chain carries TRBV9 and TRBJ1-1; TRBD1 might be the D (6 bases). The length of the CDR3 is 15 residues. V gave up 0 bases and J gave up 3 bases, with 12 bases separating them. The V gene's germline CDR1 is SGDLS and CDR2 YYNGEE.